The clone carrying this TCR beta chain appeared a single time. The target antigen is unknown. The sample comes from a study of T cell responses to AZD1222 COVID-19 vaccine. Trimming stripped 4 bases from V and 8 bases from J, with 14 bases between. CDR3 length: 13 amino acids. Per the germline V gene, CDR1 is SGHTA and CDR2 is FQGTGA. Study findings and constraints: Clonal diversity was possibly underestimated; the donors were predominantly white British and more often female.

TCRdb's copy holds only in-frame clones and misses some; the assay was immunoSEQ multiplex PCR. The sample records about 76,000 clones, roughly 84% being singletons. The TCR was taken from an adult in good health. The sample was peripheral blood, taken on day 0 of AZD1222 vaccination. V is TRBV7-3 and J is TRBJ1-2; D might be TRBD1 (5 bases). CDR3 sequence (DNA): TGTGCCAGCAGCTCCGCAGGGATGCGGGGCTACACCTTC. This codes for CASSSAGMRGYTF.